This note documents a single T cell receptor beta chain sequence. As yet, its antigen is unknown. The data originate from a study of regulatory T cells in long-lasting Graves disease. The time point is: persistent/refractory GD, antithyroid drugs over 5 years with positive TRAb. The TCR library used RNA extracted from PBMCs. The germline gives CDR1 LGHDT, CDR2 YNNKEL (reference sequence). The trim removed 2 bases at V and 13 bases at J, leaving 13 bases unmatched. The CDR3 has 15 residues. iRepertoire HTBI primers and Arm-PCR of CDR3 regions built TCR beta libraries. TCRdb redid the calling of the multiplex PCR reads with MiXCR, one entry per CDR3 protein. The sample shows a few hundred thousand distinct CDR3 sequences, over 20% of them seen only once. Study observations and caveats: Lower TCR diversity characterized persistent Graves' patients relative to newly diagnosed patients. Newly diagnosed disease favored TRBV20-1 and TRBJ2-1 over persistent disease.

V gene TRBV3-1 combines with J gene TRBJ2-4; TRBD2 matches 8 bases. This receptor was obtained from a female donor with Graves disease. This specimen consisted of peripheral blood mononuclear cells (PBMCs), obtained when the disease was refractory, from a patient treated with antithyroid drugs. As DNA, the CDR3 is TGTGCCAGCAGCCAACTAGCGGGTCCTTACAATGAGCAGTACTTC. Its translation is CASSQLAGPYNEQYF.